This T cell receptor beta chain was recorded in a study of shared T cell receptors in the human thymus. Data came from immunoSEQ multiplex PCR; TCRdb stores just in-frame clones and leaves some out. The data show approximately 730,000 clones, roughly 85% seen once. V lost 0 bases and J 7 bases, leaving 9 bases between the germline ends. This CDR3 comprises 14 residues. Per the germline V gene, CDR1 is LNHDA and CDR2 is SQIVND (reference sequence). These data also featured in a second study, about human thymus T cells. That source adds: The source of the thymus tissue was resections taken during corrective heart surgery. Unrelated people showed highly overlapping thymic repertoires, related research reported.

Sequencing was performed on thymocytes. The chain employs TRBV19 and TRBJ1-4; D is unresolved. This sequence originates from a girl under two years old with a congenital heart defect. For the CDR3, the DNA is TGTGCCAGTAGTATAGACAGTAGGAGTGAAAAACTGTTTTTT. Translating it yields CASSIDSRSEKLFF.